Listed below are T cell receptor beta chains from one sample, sequenced in a study of shared clonotypes between healthy human individuals. Measured with immunoSEQ multiplex PCR; TCRdb has only the in-frame clones, and not every one. This table holds some 2,000,000 clones, less than 95% found once. Input material: naive CD8+ T cells sorted from blood. The source of these receptors is a man aged 18 to 30 in good health. The CDR3 runs from the conserved cysteine through the conserved F or W. D genes are given only for firm matches. Clone size is given for some rows only: seen once, a few or many times, or a class if the clone is expanded.

.	TRBD1	TRBV2	TRBJ2-3	CASSGQGEDTQYF	TGTGCCAGCAGTGGGCAGGGGGAAGATACGCAGTATTTT
.	TRBD1	TRBV13	TRBJ2-7	CASSLGGQGTYEQYF	TGTGCCAGCAGCTTGGGCGGACAGGGGACCTACGAGCAGTACTTC
once	.	TRBV2	TRBJ2-5	CASSEGRGLIQETQYF	TGTGCCAGCAGTGAAGGCCGGGGCCTTATTCAAGAGACCCAGTACTTC
.	.	TRBV18	TRBJ1-1	CASSDQKNTEAFF	TGTGCCAGCTCAGATCAGAAGAACACTGAAGCTTTCTTT
.	TRBD2	TRBV28	TRBJ2-1	CASSLRGLAGPYNEQFF	TGTGCCAGCAGTTTGAGGGGACTAGCGGGACCCTACAATGAGCAGTTCTTC
.	TRBD1	TRBV19	TRBJ2-7	CASSIYLDSGRGQPYEQYF	TGTGCCAGTAGTATCTACCTCGACAGTGGAAGGGGGCAACCCTACGAGCAGTACTTC
.	.	TRBV7-6	TRBJ1-5	CASSLAPGSNQPQHF	TGTGCCAGCAGCTTAGCGCCGGGTTCAAATCAGCCCCAGCATTTT
.	TRBD1	TRBV7-2	TRBJ1-2	CASSHPGTVFGYTF	TGTGCCAGCAGCCACCCAGGGACAGTTTTTGGCTACACCTTC
.	TRBD1	TRBV18	TRBJ1-2	CASSDLGTAYGYTF	TGTGCCAGCTCGGACCTAGGGACAGCCTATGGCTACACCTTC
.	.	TRBV27	TRBJ1-5	CASSLWGLNQPQHF	TGTGCCAGCAGTTTATGGGGACTCAATCAGCCCCAGCATTTT
.	.	TRBV30	TRBJ1-6	CAWSLGGKRAPLHF	TGTGCCTGGAGTTTAGGAGGGAAGAGGGCACCCCTCCACTTT
once	TRBD2	TRBV7-6	TRBJ2-1	CASSLFFGGTLGEQFF	TGTGCCAGCAGCTTATTTTTCGGGGGGACGTTAGGAGAGCAGTTCTTC
.	.	TRBV7-9	TRBJ2-7	CASSAGQQLAYEQYF	TGTGCCAGCAGCGCGGGACAGCAATTAGCCTACGAGCAGTACTTC
.	.	TRBV5-6	TRBJ2-2	CASSLTNTGELFF	TGTGCCAGCAGCTTAACGAACACCGGGGAGCTGTTTTTT
.	.	TRBV18	TRBJ2-5	CASSPFSLDDETQYF	TGTGCCAGCTCACCTTTTAGTTTGGACGACGAGACCCAGTACTTC
.	.	TRBV10-3	TRBJ1-2	CAISEVATMSYTF	TGTGCCATCAGTGAAGTGGCGACGATGAGCTACACCTTC
.	.	TRBV5-1	TRBJ2-1	CASSLVLWDQKGEAEEQFF	TGCGCCAGCAGCTTGGTCCTTTGGGACCAAAAGGGGGAAGCGGAAGAGCAGTTCTTC
.	.	TRBV9	TRBJ2-2	CASSVASANTGELFF	TGTGCCAGCAGCGTAGCCAGCGCGAACACCGGGGAGCTGTTTTTT
.	TRBD1	TRBV2	TRBJ1-1	CASSEGQGNTEAFF	TGTGCCAGCAGTGAGGGACAGGGTAACACTGAAGCTTTCTTT
.	TRBD2	TRBV4-1	TRBJ2-1	CASRPGLAGGYNEQFF	TGCGCCAGCAGGCCGGGACTAGCGGGGGGGTACAATGAGCAGTTCTTC
.	.	TRBV7-9	TRBJ2-1	CASRSGYEQFF	TGTGCCAGCCGTTCTGGATATGAGCAGTTCTTC
once	.	TRBV7-8	TRBJ2-7	CASTAGYEQYF	TGTGCCAGCACCGCGGGTTACGAGCAGTACTTC
once	.	TRBV18	TRBJ2-7	CASSPGGEQYF	TGTGCCAGCTCACCGGGGGGAGAGCAGTACTTC
.	.	TRBV4-1	TRBJ2-7	CASSQEGGLGGIEQYF	TGCGCCAGCAGCCAAGAGGGGGGCTTAGGGGGAATCGAGCAGTACTTC
.	TRBD2	TRBV9	TRBJ2-7	CASSVGGSSGNPYEQYF	TGTGCCAGCAGCGTAGGAGGGTCTAGCGGGAACCCTTACGAGCAGTACTTC
.	.	TRBV4-3	TRBJ1-1	CASSQGSFAPGGTEAFF	TGCGCCAGCAGCCAAGGATCATTTGCCCCGGGGGGGACTGAAGCTTTCTTT
.	.	TRBV29-1	TRBJ1-1	CSAPDGTEAFF	TGCAGCGCTCCGGACGGCACTGAAGCTTTCTTT
.	TRBD2	TRBV27	TRBJ2-7	CASRVAGVSYEQYF	TGTGCCAGCAGGGTAGCGGGAGTCAGCTACGAGCAGTACTTC
once	TRBD1	TRBV7-3	TRBJ1-6	CASSWGAQGQGSPLHF	TGTGCCAGCAGCTGGGGGGCCCAGGGACAGGGCTCACCCCTCCACTTT
.	TRBD1	TRBV7-9	TRBJ2-1	CASSPLGQKNNEQFF	TGTGCCAGCAGCCCCTTGGGACAGAAAAACAATGAGCAGTTCTTC
.	TRBD2	TRBV19	TRBJ2-5	CASSLASGYQETQYF	TGTGCCAGTAGTTTGGCTAGCGGGTACCAAGAGACCCAGTACTTC
.	.	TRBV6-1	TRBJ2-7	CASSDRGGYEQYF	TGTGCCAGCAGTGACAGGGGCGGGTACGAGCAGTACTTC
.	.	TRBV10-1	TRBJ2-3	CASSPRGEGRSTDTQYF	TGCGCCAGCAGCCCCAGGGGGGAGGGCCGGAGCACAGATACGCAGTATTTT
once	.	TRBV21-1	TRBJ2-6	CASSKKTLGDQGISGANVLTF	TGTGCCAGCAGCAAAAAAACATTAGGGGACCAGGGTATCTCTGGGGCCAACGTCCTGACTTTC
.	.	TRBV4-1	TRBJ2-7	CASSHASGTGYEQYF	TGCGCCAGCAGCCACGCCTCCGGGACTGGATACGAGCAGTACTTC
once	.	TRBV7-8	TRBJ1-1	CASSFWGSGTEAFF	TGTGCCAGCAGCTTTTGGGGCTCCGGCACTGAAGCTTTCTTT
.	.	TRBV4-1	TRBJ1-2	CASSQVGSNYGYTF	TGCGCCAGCAGCCAAGTTGGTTCTAACTATGGCTACACCTTC
.	TRBD1	TRBV7-6	TRBJ2-3	CASSNHRDSSTDTQYF	TGTGCCAGCAGCAACCACCGGGACAGTAGCACAGATACGCAGTATTTT
.	.	TRBV27	TRBJ2-5	CASSPVPHGGTQYF	TGTGCCAGCAGTCCCGTCCCCCACGGAGGGACCCAGTACTTC
once	TRBD2	TRBV27	TRBJ2-3	CASSTPGLAIDTQYF	TGTGCCAGCAGTACCCCGGGACTAGCGATAGATACGCAGTATTTT
.	.	TRBV30	TRBJ2-7	CAWTSPRSSYEQYF	TGTGCCTGGACGTCGCCCAGGAGCTCCTACGAGCAGTACTTC